Sequencing of this TCR beta chain was carried out in a study of blood T cell repertoires in COVID-19. About the research overall: Acute and convalescent COVID-19 samples came from the United States, Italy and Spain.

Looked up from germline, CDR1 is MNHEY and CDR2 is SMNVEV (reference sequence). This CDR3 comprises 14 residues. V lost 6 bases and J lost 4; bases outside the gene matches: 6. Study processing details: How many nucleated cells were present was estimated from reference gene primer amplification. The method was immunoSEQ multiplex PCR; TCRdb's version includes in-frame clones alone and lacks a portion of them. V and J calls and clone size come straight from that table; D and trimming were deduced from the DNA. Of approximately 26,000 clones listed, 70% to 90% are singletons. This chain connects TRBV27 to TRBJ2-5, with TRBD2 matching 9 bases. The sample consisted of peripheral blood. The sequence was collected from a man in his 70s with active COVID-19. CDR3 sequence reads: CASSPWRGGETQYF. The CDR3 coding sequence is TGTGCCAGCAGCCCCTGGCGGGGGGGAGAGACCCAGTACTTC.